This TCR beta chain was identified in a study of vaccination and CD4 T cells after COVID-19. The overall study: Convalescent patients, SARS-CoV-2 positive by nasal swab PCR, comprised several mild cases and one severe case.

Whole-study results and caveats: Among convalescent patients, a median about 86% of reactive clones emerged only after vaccination.

Once obtained from cultured CD4+ T cells, the DNA was sequenced using the Oncomine TCR Beta short-read assay. One entry per CDR3 protein results from TCRdb running MiXCR on the PCR reads. This repertoire shows around 25,000 distinct CDR3 sequences, under 50% found once; its top ten account for around 4%. Time point described: late sampling 161 to 241 days after vaccination in three convalescent patients. Documented treatment: approximately nine-day PBMC culture with coronavirus spike peptide pools or control peptides (ViraFEST assay). This clonotype was picked up a small number of times. Its antigen is not identified. The junction and the germline gene differ at one end; a read error may be behind it. Sample: CD4+ T cells from blood, cultured in vitro, taken about 7 months after SARS-CoV-2 vaccination. The source is a human donor who had recovered from COVID-19.

The CDR3 spells CARRAGINSPLHF. The CDR3 coding sequence is TGTGCCCGCAGGGCAGGGATCAATTCACCCCTCCACTTT. The chain is built from TRBV7-2 and TRBJ1-6, with a weak D call TRBD1 (5 bases). Germline values: CDR1 SGHTA, CDR2 FQGNSA. CDR3 size: 13 residues.